The 14 T cell receptor beta chains below all came from one sample that was sequenced in a study of OX40 agonist ivuxolimab in advanced cancers. TCRdb keeps only in-frame clones here, not all; method: immunoSEQ multiplex PCR. In the table there are tens of thousands of clones, roughly 92% of which are singletons. Sequenced here: CD4+ or CD8+ T cells sorted from blood, sampled in a trial of the OX40 agonist ivuxolimab. The receptors shown here come from an adult with an advanced solid tumor such as melanoma, head and neck, liver or kidney cancer.

The CDR3 DNA sequence: TGCAGCGTTCCGGGACAGGGGGACAAAGCCTACGAGCAGTACTTC. It translates to CSVPGQGDKAYEQYF. The chain has TRBV29-1 and TRBJ2-7; 11 bases map to TRBD1. V was pared by 5 bases and J by 2 bases, with 8 bases of the junction left unmatched. This CDR3 is 15 amino acids long. Germline CDR1 is SQVTM and CDR2 is ANQGSEA.

The J gene is TRBJ2-5, the V gene TRBV9, with D perhaps TRBD2 (5 bases). Between the trimmed V and J ends, which lost 1 base and 5 bases, there was a span of 12 bases. The CDR3 loop spans 14 amino acids. Per germline, CDR1 SGDLS and CDR2 YYNGEE. The CDR3 spells CASSVWVGEETQYF. The CDR3 DNA reads as TGTGCCAGCAGCGTATGGGTGGGAGAGGAGACCCAGTACTTC.

The J gene is TRBJ2-5, the V gene TRBV7-2, with 11 bases matching TRBD2. CDR3 size: 15 residues. The germline CDR1 and CDR2 sequences are SGHTA and FQGNSA. Trimming took 5 bases from V and 5 from J; bases not matched to a gene: 7. For the CDR3, the DNA is TGTGCCAGCAGCCGGACTAGCGGGCCCAGCGAGACCCAGTACTTC. Residues: CASSRTSGPSETQYF.

The chain combines TRBV4-2 with TRBJ2-5, with TRBD2 matching 8 bases. CDR1 and CDR2 (germline): LGHNA, YNFKEQ. Trimming at V came to 3 bases and at J to 5 bases, leaving 8 bases not matched to a gene. The CDR3 sequence is 15 residues long. The CDR3: CASSQRAGAGETQYF. CDR3 coding DNA: TGTGCCAGCAGCCAGAGAGCGGGAGCGGGGGAGACCCAGTACTTC.

This chain connects TRBV14 to TRBJ1-1; maybe TRBD1 (6 bases). Germline CDR1 reads SGHDN; CDR2 reads FVKESK. V was cut by 6 bases and J by 4 bases, with 18 bases left in between. The CDR3 has 15 amino acids. In DNA form, the CDR3 reads TGTGCCAGCAGTTACTCTACAGGGTTGGCCACTGAAGCTTTCTTT. Residues: CASSYSTGLATEAFF.

CDR3 region: CAWSVMRTAWTQYF. CDR3 DNA sequence: TGTGCCTGGAGTGTAATGAGGACAGCGTGGACCCAGTACTTC. The genes are TRBV30 and TRBJ2-5; possible D gene TRBD1, 6 bases. V dropped 0 bases and J dropped 7 bases, with 15 bases sitting between them. This CDR3 contains 14 residues. Germline V gene lookup returns CDR1 GTSNPN and CDR2 SVGIG (reference sequence).

The chain links TRBV6-1 to TRBJ2-1; the match to TRBD2 covers 7 bases. Germline CDR1 is MNHNS and CDR2 is SASEGT. The CDR3 sequence is 14 residues long. Germline trimming cut 5 bases from V and 0 bases from J; bases unmatched to any gene: 1. CDR3 residues: CASSRDYSYNEQFF. The DNA of the CDR3 is TGTGCCAGCAGTCGGGACTACTCCTACAATGAGCAGTTCTTC.

The chain is built from TRBV10-3 and TRBJ2-5; D is unclear. In germline, CDR1 is ENHRY, CDR2 SYGVKD. V was cut by 2 bases and J by 5 bases, with 3 bases left in between. The CDR3 is made up of 11 amino acids. The CDR3 DNA is TGTGCCATCAGTGAGGATGAGACCCAGTACTTC. This codes for CAISEDETQYF.

The CDR3 reads CASSSIGLSYEQYF. DNA of the CDR3: TGTGCCAGCAGCTCCATCGGCCTCTCCTACGAGCAGTACTTC. This chain links TRBV7-2 with TRBJ2-7; D unclear. Trimming removed 4 bases from V and 0 bases from J, with 10 bases in between. Per germline, CDR1 SGHTA and CDR2 FQGNSA. The CDR3 is 14 residues long.

CDR3 residues: CASSLTGANVLTF. The CDR3 nucleotides read TGTGCCAGCAGCTTGACTGGGGCCAACGTCCTGACTTTC. J is TRBJ2-6 and V is TRBV5-8; D unclear. V was pared by 1 base and J by 2 bases, with 1 base between. Per the germline V gene, CDR1 is SGHTS and CDR2 is YDEGEE. The CDR3 consists of 13 residues.

J is TRBJ2-1 and V is TRBV5-1, with D unclear. V gave up 3 bases and J gave up 2 bases, with 12 bases separating them. The CDR3 totals 15 residues. Per germline, CDR1 SGHRS and CDR2 YFSETQ. The CDR3 loop reads CASSSDDTTYNEQFF. The CDR3 DNA reads TGCGCCAGCAGCTCTGATGACACTACCTACAATGAGCAGTTCTTC. Full variable domain (remainder filled in from reference TRBV5-1 and TRBJ2-1): KAGVTQTPRYLIKTRGQQVTLSCSPISGHRSVSWYQQTPGQGLQFLFEYFSETQRNKGNFPGRFSGRQFSNSRSEMNVSTLELGDSALYLCASSSDDTTYNEQFFGPGTRLTVL.

This clone was found once. The chain is built from TRBV5-6 and TRBJ1-4, with a tentative D call TRBD1 (6 bases). V lost 4 bases to trimming and J lost 8 bases, with 21 bases between them. Germline V lookup: CDR1 SGHDT, CDR2 YYEEEE. The CDR3 length is 16 residues. The CDR3: CASSKTSMGAREKLFF. For the CDR3, the DNA is TGTGCCAGCAGCAAGACTTCAATGGGGGCAAGGGAAAAACTGTTTTTT.

This clone has only a few counts. V gene TRBV19 combines with J gene TRBJ2-6, with D possibly TRBD2 on 5 matching bases. CDR3 length equals 16 residues. Germline CDR1 reads LNHDA; CDR2 reads SQIVND (reference sequence). V was trimmed by 7 bases and J by 2 bases, leaving 15 bases between them. CDR3: CASKASDGAGANVLTF. The CDR3 coding sequence is TGTGCCAGTAAGGCCTCTGACGGGGCTGGGGCCAACGTCCTGACTTTC.

Only one count was recorded for this clone. J is TRBJ2-1 and V is TRBV27, with 7 bases matching TRBD2. CDR3 size: 14 residues. Unmatched junction bases numbered 6, after V lost 5 bases and J lost 5 bases. Germline V gives CDR1 MNHEY, CDR2 SMNVEV (reference sequence). CDR3 protein: CASSGLGLNNEQFF. The CDR3 DNA sequence: TGTGCCAGCAGTGGACTAGGCTTAAACAATGAGCAGTTCTTC.